This passage covers 15 T cell receptor beta chains from one sample sequenced in a study of OX40 agonist ivuxolimab in advanced cancers. This table comes from immunoSEQ multiplex PCR, and its TCRdb copy is limited to in-frame clones, with some not included. The sample has 60,000 to 75,000 clones; roughly 80% are singletons. The sample here was CD4+ or CD8+ T cells sorted from blood, taken in a trial of the OX40 agonist ivuxolimab. All receptors derive from an adult with an advanced solid tumor such as melanoma, head and neck, liver or kidney cancer.

The chain joins TRBV5-1 to TRBJ1-1; possible D gene TRBD1, 5 bases. The CDR3 spans 14 residues. Germline loops: CDR1 SGHRS, CDR2 YFSETQ. The V end lost 4 bases, the J end lost 0 bases, and 10 bases lay between the germline ends. CDR3 amino acids: CASSLDSLNTEAFF. For the CDR3, the DNA is TGCGCCAGCAGCCTAGACAGTCTGAACACTGAAGCTTTCTTT.

V and J are TRBV29-1 and TRBJ1-3; possible D gene TRBD1, 5 bases. The CDR3 length is 13 residues. Per germline, CDR1 SQVTM and CDR2 ANQGSEA. Trimming took 7 bases from V and 4 from J, leaving 14 bases between them. The DNA for the CDR3 is TGCAGCGCCGCGGGGGGAACAGGAAACACCATATATTTT. Translated, it gives CSAAGGTGNTIYF.

The CDR3 coding sequence is TGTGCCACCTACCCGGGGGCTAATCAGCCCCAGCATTTT. It codes for CATYPGANQPQHF. This chain links TRBV6-5 with TRBJ1-5; tentative D call: TRBD1 (6 bases). CDR1 is MNHEY, CDR2 SVGAGI, per germline. The V and J ends lost 10 bases and 4 bases respectively, with 14 bases between them. The CDR3 spans 13 residues.

This sequence joins TRBV29-1 and TRBJ2-7; either TRBD1 or TRBD2 may fit D (6 bases each). This CDR3 region has 14 residues. The germline V gene has CDR1 SQVTM and CDR2 ANQGSEA. Deletions cut 5 bases from V and 5 bases from J, with 19 bases between. CDR3 DNA: TGCAGCGTTCCCGGGGGCGTCCAGGACCACGAGCAGTACTTC. Protein product: CSVPGGVQDHEQYF.

The rearrangement links TRBV6-1 to TRBJ1-4; the match to TRBD1 covers 7 bases. Germline CDR1 and CDR2: MNHNS and SASEGT. This CDR3 is built from 15 residues. The junction had 7 bases not matched to a gene; V was cut back by 1 base and J by 8 bases. CDR3 sequence (DNA): TGTGCCAGCAGTGAAGGACAGGGTTGGGGAGAAAAACTGTTTTTT. This translates into CASSEGQGWGEKLFF.

This clone was observed once. The gene calls are TRBV7-7 and TRBJ2-1; D uncertain. CDR3 length: 15 amino acids. With 1 base removed from V and 2 bases from J, the gap between germline ends came to 9 bases. From germline, CDR1 is SSHAT and CDR2 FNYEAQ (reference sequence). The CDR3 region has the DNA TGTGCCAGCAGCTTAGAGCTAGTAACCTACAATGAGCAGTTCTTC. Encoded protein: CASSLELVTYNEQFF.

The CDR3 here is CASSSLDSQPQHF. CDR3 DNA sequence: TGTGCCAGCAGCTCCCTGGACAGTCAGCCCCAGCATTTT. The chain employs TRBV5-6 and TRBJ1-5; D might be TRBD1 (6 bases). V was cut by 3 bases and J by 6 bases, with 10 bases left in between. CDR1 is SGHDT, CDR2 YYEEEE, per germline. The CDR3 has 13 residues.

The rearrangement joins TRBV5-4 to TRBJ1-4, with 7 nucleotides matching TRBD1. In germline, CDR1 is SGHNT, CDR2 YYREEE (reference sequence). The length of the CDR3 is 14 residues. Losses at the gene ends were 4 bases for V and 8 bases for J; bases not matched to a gene: 8. Here the CDR3 reads CASSLTGSGEKLFF. CDR3 DNA: TGTGCCAGCAGCCTGACAGGGTCAGGAGAAAAACTGTTTTTT. Looking up the rest from reference TRBV5-4 and TRBJ1-4 gives the full variable domain: ETGVTQSPTHLIKTRGQQVTLRCSSQSGHNTVSWYQQALGQGPQFIFQYYREEENGRGNFPPRFSGLQFPNYSSELNVNALELDDSALYLCASSLTGSGEKLFFGSGTQLSVL.

The chain carries TRBV2 and TRBJ1-4; TRBD1 matches 9 bases. The CDR3 contains 14 residues. J was trimmed by 7 bases and V by 5 bases; bases with no gene match: 5. Germline V gene lookup returns CDR1 SNHLY and CDR2 FYNNEI. The CDR3 DNA follows: TGTGCCAGCAGTAACAGGGGGCGCGCTGAAAAACTGTTTTTT. It translates to CASSNRGRAEKLFF.

The chain combines TRBV23-1 with TRBJ1-1, with D tentatively TRBD1 (6 bases). TRBV23-1 is given ORF status, its function remaining uncertain. V shed 3 bases and J shed 3 bases, with 23 bases lying between them. CDR3 length: 18 residues. This chain's CDR3 is CASSHSGGEGKNYTEAFF. The CDR3 coding sequence is TGCGCCAGCAGTCATTCGGGGGGCGAGGGGAAAAATTACACTGAAGCTTTCTTT.

V is TRBV5-6 and J is TRBJ1-2; 10 nucleotides line up with TRBD1. Germline trimming cut 4 bases from V and 7 bases from J; bases unmatched to any gene: 16. From germline, CDR1 is SGHDT and CDR2 YYEEEE. This CDR3 spans 17 amino acids. The CDR3 here is CASSPRGRGQGWAGYTF. The CDR3 DNA reads TGTGCCAGCAGCCCTCGAGGGCGGGGACAGGGGTGGGCTGGCTACACCTTC.

The chain uses TRBV7-2 and TRBJ1-2, with D possibly TRBD1 on 6 matching bases. The V end was cut by 2 bases, the J end by 6 bases, with 13 bases between. Germline V gene lookup returns CDR1 SGHTA and CDR2 FQGNSA. There are 14 residues in the CDR3. The CDR3 sequence is CASSLRSQGHGYTF. The CDR3 DNA reads as TGTGCCAGCAGCTTAAGGTCACAGGGCCATGGCTACACCTTC.

The chain uses TRBV7-8 and TRBJ1-2; 9 nucleotides agree with TRBD1. CDR3 length equals 13 residues. The V segment lost 5 bases and the J segment 8 bases; nucleotides outside the gene matches: 6. Germline V gives CDR1 SGHVS, CDR2 FQNEAQ. For the CDR3, the DNA is TGTGCCAGCAGCCCCCGGACAGGGGCCGGCTACACCTTC. Amino acids: CASSPRTGAGYTF. Supplemented by reference TRBV7-8 and TRBJ1-2, the full variable domain reads GAGVSQSPRYKVAKRGQDVALRCDPISGHVSLFWYQQALGQGPEFLTYFQNEAQLDKSGLPSDRFFAERPEGSVSTLKIQRTQQEDSAVYLCASSPRTGAGYTFGSGTRLTVV.

This clone was counted only a few times. The J gene is TRBJ1-1, the V gene TRBV15, with unresolved D. Trimming shortened V by 4 bases and J by 2 bases, and 17 bases separated the two germline ends. The CDR3 runs 16 residues. Germline values: CDR1 LNHNV, CDR2 YYDKDF (reference sequence). CDR3 DNA: TGTGCCACCAGCACGAAATCCTGGGCATCTAACACTGAAGCTTTCTTT. It yields the protein CATSTKSWASNTEAFF.

This chain uses TRBV28 with TRBJ1-2; 9 positions agree with TRBD1. The CDR3 has 15 residues. V gave up 2 bases and J gave up 5 bases; unmatched junction bases: 6. In germline, CDR1 is MDHEN, CDR2 SYDVKM. The CDR3 DNA reads TGTGCCAGCAGTTTACTCGGGACAGGGTTGTATGGCTACACCTTC. Its translation is CASSLLGTGLYGYTF.